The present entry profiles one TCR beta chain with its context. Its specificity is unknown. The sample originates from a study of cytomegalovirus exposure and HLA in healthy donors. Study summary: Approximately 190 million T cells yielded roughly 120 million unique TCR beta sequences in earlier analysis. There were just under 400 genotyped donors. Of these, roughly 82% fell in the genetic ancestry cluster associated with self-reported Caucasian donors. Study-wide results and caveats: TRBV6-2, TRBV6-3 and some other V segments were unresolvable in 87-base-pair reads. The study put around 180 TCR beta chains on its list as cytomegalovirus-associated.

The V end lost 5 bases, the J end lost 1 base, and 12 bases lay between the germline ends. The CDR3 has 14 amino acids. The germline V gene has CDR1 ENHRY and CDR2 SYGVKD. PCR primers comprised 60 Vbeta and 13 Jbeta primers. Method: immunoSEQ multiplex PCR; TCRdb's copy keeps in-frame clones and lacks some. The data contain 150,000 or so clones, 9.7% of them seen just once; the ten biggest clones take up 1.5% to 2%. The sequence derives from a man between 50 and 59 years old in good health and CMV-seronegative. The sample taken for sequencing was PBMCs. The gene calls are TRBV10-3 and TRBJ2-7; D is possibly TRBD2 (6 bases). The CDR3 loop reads CAISTGTGSYEQYF. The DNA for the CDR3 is TGTGCCATCAGTACCGGGACTGGATCCTACGAGCAGTACTTC.